Shown below are 26 T cell receptor beta chains from a single sample sequenced in a study of blood T cells in healthy people across ages. The second PCR ran roughly 7 to 12 cycles with a sample-barcoded 5' primer and J-beta primers. Using its own MiXCR run on the 5' RACE reads, TCRdb lists one record per CDR3 protein. The sample holds about 1.6 million distinct CDR3 sequences, about 31% seen once. The source material was blood. The source is a woman under 40 in good health.

The chain employs TRBV2 and TRBJ2-1; D might be TRBD1 (6 bases). Per the germline V gene, CDR1 is SNHLY and CDR2 is FYNNEI. The germline V and J ends were trimmed by 6 bases and 2 bases, with 14 bases remaining between them. The CDR3 spans 15 residues. CDR3: CASSSGHLTYNEQFF. The CDR3 DNA reads TGTGCCAGCAGCTCGGGACACTTAACCTACAATGAGCAGTTCTTC.

This clonotype was detected only a few times. The CDR3 here is CASSGLAGVVETQYF. The DNA of the CDR3 is TGTGCCAGCAGTGGACTAGCGGGAGTTGTGGAGACCCAGTACTTC. This sequence joins TRBV27 and TRBJ2-5; TRBD2 agrees at 13 bases. The V gene's germline CDR1 is MNHEY and CDR2 SMNVEV (reference sequence). V gave up 5 bases and J gave up 5 bases; unmatched junction bases: 5. This CDR3 is built from 15 residues.

The J gene is TRBJ2-7, the V gene TRBV12-3 or TRBV12-4; D is perhaps TRBD1 (7 bases). The CDR3 is 15 residues long. V was cut by 5 bases and J by 4 bases, with 18 bases left in between. In DNA, the CDR3 is TGTGCCAGCAGTGGCGGGGACAGCCCAGGGTACGAGCAGTACTTC. Encoded protein: CASSGGDSPGYEQYF.

In this sample, this clonotype turned up a few times. This rearrangement joins TRBV9 to TRBJ1-1; D unresolved. V was clipped by 0 bases and J by 8 bases, with 11 bases between them. Looked up from germline, CDR1 is SGDLS and CDR2 is YYNGEE. The CDR3 extends over 13 amino acids. CDR3 region: CASSVAPVGEAFF. The CDR3 DNA reads TGTGCCAGCAGCGTAGCCCCAGTCGGGGAAGCTTTCTTT.

Only a few counts were recorded for this clonotype. The chain links TRBV6-2 or TRBV6-3 to TRBJ2-1; 12 bases align to TRBD1. There are 14 residues in the CDR3. The V segment lost 7 bases and the J segment 9 bases; nucleotides outside the gene matches: 7. Germline V lookup: CDR1 MNHEY, CDR2 SVGEGT. The CDR3 DNA reads TGTGCCAGCAAGCTCGGGACAGGGGGCGGTGAGCAGTTCTTC. This sequence encodes CASKLGTGGGEQFF.

This chain connects TRBV29-1 to TRBJ2-5; 10 bases match TRBD2. The CDR3 runs to 14 residues. Germline V lookup: CDR1 SQVTM, CDR2 ANQGSEA. Unmatched junction bases numbered 2, after V lost 1 base and J lost 3 bases. DNA for the CDR3: TGCAGCGTTGAAGGGCTAGCGGGAGAAGAGACCCAGTACTTC. This gives the protein CSVEGLAGEETQYF.

The chain employs TRBV5-1 and TRBJ2-3; D unresolved. Germline loops: CDR1 SGHRS, CDR2 YFSETQ. The CDR3 is made up of 17 amino acids. The V gene lost 0 bases and the J gene lost 2 bases, with 16 bases spanning the gap. CDR3 region: CASSLDGRVPLTDTQYF. As DNA, the CDR3 is TGCGCCAGCAGCTTGGATGGTCGGGTCCCACTCACAGATACGCAGTATTTT.

This chain uses TRBV7-9 with TRBJ2-1; 7 positions agree with TRBD1. V trimming: 6 bases; J trimming: 0 bases; junction bases outside the gene matches: 8. CDR1 SEHNR and CDR2 FQNEAQ come from the germline V gene (reference sequence). The CDR3 totals 16 residues. As DNA, the CDR3 is TGTGCCAGCAGGTCGACAGGGAGCACCTCCTACAATGAGCAGTTCTTC. It codes for CASRSTGSTSYNEQFF.

This clonotype was recorded at least ten times. This chain joins TRBV25-1 and TRBJ2-4; no definite D call. V gave up 3 bases and J gave up 0 bases, with 9 bases separating them. CDR3 length: 15 residues. In germline, CDR1 is MGHDK, CDR2 SYGVNS. CDR3: CASSETSQAKNIQYF. The CDR3 region has the DNA TGTGCCAGCAGTGAGACATCGCAAGCCAAAAACATTCAGTACTTC.

V gene TRBV4-1 combines with J gene TRBJ1-4, with D possibly being TRBD1 (6 bases). CDR1 MGHRA and CDR2 YSYEKL come from the germline V gene. V was pared by 3 bases and J by 7 bases, with 21 bases between. CDR3 size: 17 residues. CDR3 sequence reads: CASSQFTTGGRSEKLFF. The DNA of the CDR3 is TGCGCCAGCAGCCAGTTCACAACGGGGGGCCGAAGTGAAAAACTGTTTTTT.

The J gene is TRBJ2-7, the V gene TRBV6-1, with D perhaps TRBD2 (5 bases). Germline V CDR1 and CDR2: MNHNS, SASEGT. The length of the CDR3 is 15 residues. V was clipped by 2 bases and J by 3 bases, with 14 bases between them. CDR3 loop: CASSERWGVGYEQYF. CDR3 in DNA: TGTGCCAGCAGTGAAAGGTGGGGAGTTGGCTACGAGCAGTACTTC.

The chain carries TRBV15 and TRBJ2-1, with TRBD2 matching 11 bases. After removal of 1 base from V and 7 bases from J, the junction contained 9 bases not matched to a gene. Per germline, CDR1 LNHNV and CDR2 YYDKDF (reference sequence). The CDR3 is made up of 17 amino acids. This CDR3 reads CATSRGAASGRSNEQFF. DNA for the CDR3: TGTGCCACCAGCAGAGGGGCGGCTAGCGGGAGGTCAAATGAGCAGTTCTTC.

This clonotype was seen repeatedly, ten times or more. The gene calls are TRBV11-2 and TRBJ2-1; 13 bases align to TRBD2. The CDR3 covers 15 residues. Germline V gene lookup returns CDR1 SGHAT and CDR2 FQNNGV. J gave up 7 bases and V 6 bases, and 6 bases lay outside the gene matches. The CDR3 reads CASRELAGGLNEQFF. In DNA form, the CDR3 reads TGTGCCAGCAGAGAACTAGCGGGGGGGCTTAATGAGCAGTTCTTC.

V is TRBV7-8 and J is TRBJ2-7; maybe TRBD2 (5 bases). Trimming cost V 6 bases and J 7 bases, with 22 bases left between them. The CDR3 runs 15 residues. CDR1 and CDR2 (germline): SGHVS, FQNEAQ. The CDR3 loop reads CASRRGLFSYNEQYF. CDR3 coding DNA: TGTGCCAGCAGGCGAGGACTGTTCTCCTACAATGAGCAGTACTTC.

The V and J genes are TRBV6-2 or TRBV6-3 and TRBJ2-2; D may match TRBD1 or TRBD2 (5 bases each). This CDR3 contains 15 residues. CDR1 and CDR2 (germline): MNHEY, SVGEGT. V lost 6 bases and J 5 bases, leaving 16 bases between the germline ends. CDR3 loop: CASSPFGGPTGELFF. CDR3 nucleotides: TGTGCCAGCAGCCCCTTTGGGGGTCCTACCGGGGAGCTGTTTTTT.

This clonotype was counted at least ten times. The chain is built from TRBV20-1 and TRBJ2-6; D perhaps matches TRBD1 (5 bases). Between the trimmed V and J ends, which lost 7 bases and 0 bases, there was a span of 19 bases. The CDR3 contains 17 residues. Germline V gene data show CDR1 as DFQATT and CDR2 as SNEGSKA (reference sequence). Written as DNA, the CDR3 is TGCAGTGACCCAGGGCAGGACGATAGCTCTGGGGCCAACGTCCTGACTTTC. This translates into CSDPGQDDSSGANVLTF.

This clonotype was seen repeatedly, ten times or more. J is TRBJ2-1 and V is TRBV15, with 7 positions matching TRBD1. From germline, CDR1 is LNHNV and CDR2 YYDKDF (reference sequence). V gave up 3 bases and J gave up 5 bases; unmatched junction bases: 4. This CDR3 is built from 14 residues. The CDR3 sequence is CATSSWTGNNEQFF. The CDR3, as DNA: TGTGCCACCAGCAGTTGGACAGGTAACAATGAGCAGTTCTTC.

J is TRBJ2-1 and V is TRBV5-1, with 9 bases aligning to TRBD1. The DNA end is a closer match to TRBJ2-7, so the J assignment may be wrong. This CDR3 region has 15 residues. Per germline, CDR1 SGHRS and CDR2 YFSETQ. The CDR3 DNA reads TGCGCCAGCAGCTTGGATGGACAGGGGTACGACGAGCAGTACTTC. Amino acid sequence: CASSLDGQGYDEQYF.

V usage is TRBV6-1 and J usage is TRBJ2-2; D is unclear. Per the germline V gene, CDR1 is MNHNS and CDR2 is SASEGT. Trimming stripped 3 bases from V and 5 bases from J, with 16 bases between. The CDR3 consists of 16 residues. The CDR3 region has the DNA TGTGCCAGCAGTGACCGAAAGATCAGCCTTACCGGGGAGCTGTTTTTT. Translating gives CASSDRKISLTGELFF.

This clonotype occurred a few times. V gene TRBV20-1 combines with J gene TRBJ2-7; D possibly corresponds to TRBD1 (8 bases). This CDR3 comprises 13 residues. Germline-derived CDR1 and CDR2 are DFQATT and SNEGSKA (reference sequence). V gave up 6 bases and J gave up 5 bases, with 17 bases separating them. The CDR3 DNA reads as TGCAGTGCCCTGGACAGGGAGGGAAACGAGCAGTACTTC. Protein: CSALDREGNEQYF.

The chain recombines TRBV27 with TRBJ1-2; tentative D call: TRBD1 (6 bases). With 0 bases removed from V and 6 bases from J, the gap between germline ends came to 8 bases. Germline values: CDR1 MNHEY, CDR2 SMNVEV (reference sequence). The CDR3 runs to 13 residues. The CDR3 DNA follows: TGTGCCAGCAGTTTATCGGGGGCACATGGCTACACCTTC. This gives the protein CASSLSGAHGYTF.

The chain carries TRBV19 and TRBJ2-3; no reliable D call. The ends were cut back, 3 bases at V and 1 base at J, with 8 bases in the middle. From germline, CDR1 is LNHDA and CDR2 SQIVND (reference sequence). The CDR3 runs to 14 residues. CDR3 loop: CASSMRRGTDTQYF. The CDR3 DNA sequence: TGTGCCAGTAGTATGAGACGGGGCACAGATACGCAGTATTTT.

This clonotype was detected only a few times. V gene TRBV7-2 combines with J gene TRBJ2-1, with 8 bases lining up with TRBD2. This CDR3 spans 14 amino acids. The germline V gene has CDR1 SGHTA and CDR2 FQGNSA. V shed 8 bases and J 0 bases; nucleotides not matched to a gene: 3. CDR3 sequence reads: CASERGSSYNEQFF. The CDR3 DNA sequence: TGTGCCAGCGAGCGGGGGAGCTCCTACAATGAGCAGTTCTTC.

The chain uses TRBV5-1 and TRBJ1-6, with D uncertain. From germline, CDR1 is SGHRS and CDR2 YFSETQ. Trimming removed 0 bases from V and 8 bases from J, with 9 bases in between. The CDR3 length is 14 residues. As DNA, the CDR3 is TGCGCCAGCAGCTTGGCCAATAGGGATTCACCCCTCCACTTT. This translates into CASSLANRDSPLHF.

This CDR3 reads CASSTRETHTEAFF. The CDR3 DNA sequence: TGTGCCAGCAGTACCCGGGAGACCCACACTGAAGCTTTCTTT. This chain links TRBV27 with TRBJ1-1; D gene uncertain. V lost 5 bases and J lost 3, with 13 bases in between. This CDR3 is 14 amino acids long. Germline V gene sequence: CDR1 MNHEY, CDR2 SMNVEV (reference sequence).

The chain joins TRBV29-1 to TRBJ2-2, with D perhaps TRBD2 (6 bases). The V and J ends lost 4 bases and 7 bases respectively, with 7 bases between them. The CDR3 loop spans 11 amino acids. Germline CDR1 SQVTM, CDR2 ANQGSEA. The CDR3 protein is CSVGEVGELFF. As DNA, the CDR3 is TGCAGCGTTGGGGAGGTCGGGGAGCTGTTTTTT.